The rows below give T cell receptor beta chains drawn from one sample of a study of CD8 T cells in Susac syndrome. MiXCR, run by TCRdb on the immunoSEQ multiplex PCR reads, gives a single entry per CDR3 protein. The repertoire includes around 160,000 distinct CDR3 sequences, just over 90% of them detected once, and approximately 0.14% sits in the top ten. The sequenced sample was CD4+ T cells from PBMCs. Source of these receptors: a human donor in good health. Each CDR3 is given with its conserved first and last residue. A D gene is named only where the DNA matches it firmly. The size of a clone is reported for some rows only, either as once, few or many, or as a class for expanded clones.

j_gene,d_gene,abundance,v_gene,CDR3aa,CDR3nt
TRBJ2-4,NA,NA,TRBV5-1,CASSKNREGGNIQYF,TGCGCCAGCAGCAAGAACAGGGAGGGAGGGAACATTCAGTACTTC
TRBJ2-1,TRBD1,once,TRBV4-1,CASSQDRDSASSYNEQFF,TGCGCCAGCAGCCAAGATCGGGACAGCGCTAGCTCCTACAATGAGCAGTTCTTC
TRBJ2-5,NA,NA,TRBV1,CTSSQDRNTPYQETQYF,TGCACCAGCAGCCAAGATCGGAATACCCCGTACCAAGAGACCCAGTACTTC
TRBJ2-6,TRBD1,NA,TRBV19,CASSQTRGRTGANVLTF,TGTGCCAGTAGTCAGACCAGGGGGCGCACTGGGGCCAACGTCCTGACTTTC
TRBJ1-6,TRBD1,few,TRBV15,CATSRDEARQGNSPLHF,TGTGCCACCAGCAGAGATGAGGCGAGACAGGGGAATTCCCCCCTCCACTTT
TRBJ2-1,NA,NA,TRBV5-1,CASSLDGGGHYNEQFF,TGCGCCAGCAGCTTGGATGGCGGGGGCCACTACAATGAGCAGTTCTTC
TRBJ2-1,NA,NA,TRBV7-3,CASSLVWSSYNEQFF,TGTGCCAGCAGCTTAGTGTGGAGCTCCTACAATGAGCAGTTCTTC
TRBJ2-3,NA,NA,TRBV11-2,CASSLWGGPDTQYF,TGTGCCAGCAGCTTATGGGGGGGGCCAGATACGCAGTATTTT
TRBJ1-6,TRBD1,NA,TRBV9,CASSVESGQGSSPLHF,TGTGCCAGCAGCGTAGAGTCGGGACAGGGATCCTCACCCCTCCACTTT
TRBJ1-5,NA,NA,TRBV3-1,CASSQDRGRNQPQHF,TGTGCCAGCAGCCAAGACAGGGGTCGCAATCAGCCCCAGCATTTT
TRBJ1-2,NA,NA,TRBV19,CASSMQWGRGYTF,TGTGCCAGTAGTATGCAGTGGGGTCGTGGCTACACCTTC
TRBJ1-2,NA,NA,TRBV29-1,CSVEKYREAGYTF,TGCAGCGTTGAAAAGTACAGGGAGGCCGGCTACACCTTC
TRBJ2-2,TRBD2,NA,TRBV9,CASSVANVAGNTGELFF,TGTGCCAGCAGCGTAGCTAATGTAGCGGGGAACACCGGGGAGCTGTTTTTT
TRBJ2-4,TRBD2,NA,TRBV3-1,CASSQEVSGGAQNIQYF,TGTGCCAGCAGCCAAGAAGTAAGCGGGGGGGCCCAAAACATTCAGTACTTC
TRBJ1-2,NA,NA,TRBV12-3/TRBV12-4,CAGLKTVNYGYTF,TGTGCCGGACTAAAGACGGTGAACTATGGCTACACCTTC
TRBJ1-5,NA,NA,TRBV15,CATSRDGYEGQPQHF,TGTGCCACCAGCAGAGATGGTTATGAGGGTCAGCCCCAGCATTTT
TRBJ1-2,TRBD1,once,TRBV9,CASSVEGQGYYGYTF,TGTGCCAGCAGCGTAGAGGGACAGGGATACTATGGCTACACCTTC
TRBJ1-1,NA,NA,TRBV12-3/TRBV12-4,CASSLARARETEAFF,TGTGCCAGCAGTTTAGCTAGGGCCCGGGAGACTGAAGCTTTCTTT
TRBJ2-2,TRBD2,NA,TRBV20-1,CSARAPGLASGNTGELFF,TGCAGTGCTAGAGCACCGGGACTAGCATCCGGCAACACCGGGGAGCTGTTTTTT
TRBJ2-5,NA,NA,TRBV5-6,CASSLGRLGQPETQYF,TGTGCCAGCAGCTTGGGAAGACTAGGCCAACCGGAGACCCAGTACTTC
TRBJ1-2,NA,few,TRBV11-2,CASSSRGNYGYTF,TGTGCCAGCAGCTCTAGAGGGAACTATGGCTACACCTTC
TRBJ1-6,NA,NA,TRBV5-1,CASSWSGGGDSPLHF,TGCGCCAGCAGTTGGTCGGGCGGGGGCGATTCACCCCTCCACTTT
TRBJ1-4,TRBD1,NA,TRBV29-1,CSVARAGQGEKLFF,TGCAGCGTTGCAAGGGCAGGACAGGGAGAAAAACTGTTTTTT
TRBJ2-1,NA,NA,TRBV29-1,CSVDTPSSYNEQFF,TGCAGCGTTGATACTCCCAGCTCCTACAATGAGCAGTTCTTC
TRBJ2-7,NA,NA,TRBV3-1,CASSQLGGDEQYF,TGTGCCAGCAGCCAATTGGGGGGCGATGAGCAGTACTTC